Each of the 19 T cell receptor beta chains below was sequenced from the same sample in a study of Graves' ophthalmopathy and Graves' hyperthyroidism. RNA served as the template for amplifying TCR beta CDR3 regions. RT-PCR in the first round used HTBI primers; a second-round multiplex PCR followed. TCRdb reprocessed the multiplex PCR reads via MiXCR and lists one record per CDR3 protein. The sample has 200,000 to 250,000 distinct CDR3 sequences, around a fifth seen once; the top ten hold 35% to 55%. Source material: peripheral blood. The receptors come from a woman between 45 and 60 years old with Graves' ophthalmopathy.

This clonotype was observed many times. The chain is built from TRBV6-2 or TRBV6-3 and TRBJ2-4; 10 nucleotides align to TRBD2. This CDR3 region has 13 residues. The trim removed 8 bases at V and 6 bases at J, leaving 4 bases unmatched. Germline V CDR1 and CDR2: MNHEY, SVGEGT. The CDR3 DNA reads TGTGCCAGCGCGGGACTAGCGTTAAACATTCAGTACTTC. It is translated as CASAGLALNIQYF.

In its sample, this clonotype was seen many times. This chain connects TRBV30 to TRBJ2-5; D might be TRBD2 (6 bases). The V gene's germline CDR1 is GTSNPN and CDR2 SVGIG (reference sequence). Between the trimmed V and J ends, which lost 3 bases and 5 bases, there was a span of 13 bases. This CDR3 contains 13 residues. The CDR3 DNA is TGTGCCTGGAGAGGCCTTCGGGGGGAGACCCAGTACTTC. It specifies CAWRGLRGETQYF. Based on the CDR3 plus reference TRBV30 and TRBJ2-5, the full variable domain is SQTIHQWPATLVQPVGSPLSLECTVEGTSNPNLYWYRQAAGRGLQLLFYSVGIGQISSEVPQNLSASRPQDRQFILSSKKLLLSDSGFYLCAWRGLRGETQYFGPGTRLLVL.

The table lists this clonotype with many counts. V usage is TRBV20-1 and J usage is TRBJ1-2; maybe TRBD1 (5 bases). This CDR3 is 14 amino acids long. The germline gives CDR1 DFQATT, CDR2 SNEGSKA (reference sequence). Trimming took off 0 bases at V and 7 bases at J, with 15 bases between the two ends. The CDR3 spells CSARDISGRSGYTF. For the CDR3, the DNA is TGCAGTGCTAGAGATATCTCAGGGCGGAGTGGCTACACCTTC.

This chain uses TRBV12-3 or TRBV12-4 with TRBJ1-1; 7 bases are shared with TRBD1. V lost 8 bases and J lost 0; bases outside the gene matches: 6. This CDR3 is built from 14 residues. CDR3 in amino acids: CASRDRELNTEAFF. For the CDR3, the DNA is TGTGCCAGCCGGGACAGAGAACTGAACACTGAAGCTTTCTTT.

This clonotype was seen ten or more times. The chain carries TRBV7-2 and TRBJ2-5, with D hard to call. The CDR3 spans 12 residues. Trimming took off 1 base at V and 7 bases at J, with 7 bases between the two ends. The germline gives CDR1 SGHTA, CDR2 FQGNSA. This CDR3 reads CASSLELVTQYF. DNA of the CDR3: TGTGCCAGCAGCTTAGAACTCGTGACCCAGTACTTC.

The rearrangement links TRBV15 to TRBJ1-5; D not certain. Per germline, CDR1 LNHNV and CDR2 YYDKDF (reference sequence). The V and J ends lost 0 bases and 0 bases respectively, with 15 bases between them. The CDR3 sequence is 18 residues long. CDR3 in amino acids: CATSRDRFSDASNQPQHF. The CDR3 coding sequence is TGTGCCACCAGCAGAGACAGGTTTTCCGATGCTAGCAATCAGCCCCAGCATTTT.

This clonotype was observed a few times. The chain recombines TRBV6-5 with TRBJ2-3; D is unresolved. This CDR3 region has 12 residues. Trimming removed 4 bases from V and 1 base from J, with 3 bases in between. CDR1 is MNHEY, CDR2 SVGAGI, per germline. CDR3 protein: CASSFGTDTQYF. The CDR3, as DNA: TGTGCCAGCAGTTTTGGCACAGATACGCAGTATTTT.

The chain joins TRBV12-3 or TRBV12-4 to TRBJ2-5; 13 positions agree with TRBD2. The CDR3 contains 16 residues. V was clipped by 1 base and J by 4 bases; unmatched bases: 3. The CDR3 DNA sequence: TGTGCCAGCAGTTTAGGTGGACTAGCGGGAGCAGAGACCCAGTACTTC. Translated: CASSLGGLAGAETQYF.

This clonotype has a count of ten or more. The chain recombines TRBV7-8 with TRBJ1-6, with a tentative D call TRBD1 (6 bases). Germline V gives CDR1 SGHVS, CDR2 FQNEAQ. The CDR3 is made up of 15 amino acids. V dropped 1 base and J dropped 7 bases, with 11 bases sitting between them. The CDR3 DNA reads as TGTGCCAGCAGCTTAGTAATGGGGGCAAATTCACCCCTCCACTTT. Residues: CASSLVMGANSPLHF.

There are many counts of this clonotype. The chain couples TRBV20-1 to TRBJ2-5, with 8 positions matching TRBD2. Unmatched junction bases numbered 10, after V lost 5 bases and J lost 5 bases. The CDR3 is made up of 14 amino acids. Germline V CDR1 and CDR2: DFQATT, SNEGSKA (reference sequence). CDR3 sequence reads: CSAVGGTRVETQYF. The CDR3 DNA follows: TGCAGTGCTGTAGGGGGGACTAGGGTGGAGACCCAGTACTTC.

This clonotype was counted many times. V usage is TRBV2 and J usage is TRBJ2-6, with a tentative D call TRBD1 (5 bases). This CDR3 region has 15 residues. The V end was cut by 5 bases, the J end by 3 bases, with 11 bases between. The germline CDR1 and CDR2 sequences are SNHLY and FYNNEI. CDR3 amino acids: CASSRWGDGANVLTF. CDR3 nucleotide sequence: TGTGCCAGCAGTCGTTGGGGCGATGGGGCCAACGTCCTGACTTTC.

Ten or more counts support this clonotype. The chain carries TRBV7-6 and TRBJ2-7; D unclear. The CDR3 is 13 residues long. In germline, CDR1 is SGHVS, CDR2 FNYEAQ. Trimming left V 5 bases short and J 6 bases short, with 14 bases between. Here the CDR3 DNA reads TGTGCCAGCAGCCCCGGGCTCCGAGGCGAGCAGTACTTC. Translating it yields CASSPGLRGEQYF.

This clonotype was counted ten times or more. The chain is built from TRBV3-1 and TRBJ2-5; 12 positions match TRBD1. The CDR3 covers 15 residues. The V and J ends lost 4 bases and 6 bases, in that order; junction bases with no gene match: 6. CDR1 is LGHDT and CDR2 is YNNKEL in the germline V gene (reference sequence). In DNA form, the CDR3 reads TGTGCCAGCAGCCTGGGGACAGGGGGCGCAAAGACCCAGTACTTC. Its translation is CASSLGTGGAKTQYF.

This clonotype came up a few times. V and J are TRBV25-1 and TRBJ2-5, with 9 bases identical to TRBD1. This CDR3 comprises 16 residues. Germline values: CDR1 MGHDK, CDR2 SYGVNS. With 3 bases clipped from V and 3 bases from J, the junction kept 8 bases outside the gene matches. The CDR3, as DNA: TGTGCCAGCAGTGATTACTCCGGGACAGGGAAAGAGACCCAGTACTTC. This encodes CASSDYSGTGKETQYF.

The chain has TRBV7-2 and TRBJ2-4; tentatively, D is TRBD2 (6 bases). Germline-derived CDR1 and CDR2 are SGHTA and FQGNSA. The CDR3 loop spans 16 amino acids. V lost 1 base, J lost 0 bases, and 10 bases lay in between. DNA for the CDR3: TGTGCCAGCAGCTTAGTAGGAGCGGGAGCCAAAAACATTCAGTACTTC. Translation gives CASSLVGAGAKNIQYF.

This clonotype appeared many times. This rearrangement joins TRBV6-4 to TRBJ2-5; no clear D. V lost 4 bases to trimming and J lost 4 bases, with 10 bases between them. Germline V gene data show CDR1 as MRHNA and CDR2 as SNTAGT. CDR3 length: 13 amino acids. The CDR3 region is CASSVARGETQYF. In nucleotides, the CDR3 is TGTGCCAGCAGTGTGGCTAGAGGAGAGACCCAGTACTTC.

The sample holds many counts of this clonotype. The rearrangement joins TRBV28 to TRBJ2-5; D tentatively fits TRBD1 or TRBD2 (5 bases each). Germline V gene data show CDR1 as MDHEN and CDR2 as SYDVKM. CDR3 size: 14 residues. V lost 2 bases and J 8 bases, leaving 15 bases between the germline ends. CDR3 bases: TGTGCCAGCAGTTTAGGACATTCCCGGGGAACCCAGTACTTC. Its protein product is CASSLGHSRGTQYF.

The table lists this clonotype with many counts. The rearrangement uses TRBV6-1 and TRBJ2-5; D is uncertain. The V end was cut by 6 bases, the J end by 5 bases, with 10 bases between. Per germline, CDR1 MNHNS and CDR2 SASEGT. CDR3 length equals 12 residues. CDR3 coding DNA: TGTGCCAGCAGGGGTCCTAGGGAGACCCAGTACTTC. This codes for CASRGPRETQYF.

The chain couples TRBV12-3 or TRBV12-4 to TRBJ2-5; 12 bases line up with TRBD1. The CDR3 consists of 15 residues. The J segment lost 5 bases and the V segment lost 7 bases, leaving 8 bases of the junction unmatched. CDR3 in amino acids: CASTIGTGGRETQYF. As DNA, the CDR3 is TGTGCCAGCACTATTGGGACAGGGGGCCGTGAGACCCAGTACTTC.